Below, 9 T cell receptor beta chains from the same sample are listed, as sequenced in a study of graft-versus-host responses after intestinal transplantation. Some clones are missing from TCRdb's copy, which holds only in-frame ones; the method was immunoSEQ multiplex PCR. The table records 85,000 to 110,000 clones, 80% to 95% of them present only once. Their recognized antigens are unknown. Sequencing was performed on unstimulated CD8+ T cells sorted from spleen or lymph node cells, taken before intestinal transplant. The source is a human donor who received an intestinal transplant.

The chain employs TRBV5-1 and TRBJ1-2; TRBD1 matches at 12 bases. Germline trimming cut 3 bases from V and 4 bases from J; bases unmatched to any gene: 7. Germline V gives CDR1 SGHRS, CDR2 YFSETQ. The length of the CDR3 is 16 residues. The CDR3 sequence: CASSWDRGPLSYGYTF. CDR3 bases: TGCGCCAGCAGCTGGGACAGGGGGCCACTTAGCTATGGCTACACCTTC.

The gene calls are TRBV12-2 and TRBJ1-1. TRBV12-2 corresponds to a pseudogene. The CDR3 contains 14 residues. The CDR3 region has the DNA TGTGCAAGTCGCTTACGGGTCATGAACACTGAAGCTTTCTTT. Amino acid sequence: CASRLRVMNTEAFF.

The chain recombines TRBV9 with TRBJ2-7; TRBD2 agrees at 7 bases. CDR1 and CDR2 from the germline V gene are SGDLS and YYNGEE. This CDR3 contains 15 residues. With V trimmed by 3 bases and J by 5 bases, 11 bases remained unmatched. CDR3 region: CASSAGGRDANEQYF. The CDR3 DNA reads as TGTGCCAGCAGCGCCGGAGGGAGGGACGCCAACGAGCAGTACTTC. Full variable domain (missing parts from reference TRBV9 and TRBJ2-7): DSGVTQTPKHLITATGQRVTLRCSPRSGDLSVYWYQQSLDQGLQFLIQYYNGEERAKGNILERFSAQQFPDLHSELNLSSLELGDSALYFCASSAGGRDANEQYFGPGTRLTVT.

This clone was seen a single time. The J gene is TRBJ1-1, the V gene TRBV7-9; D is possibly TRBD1 (5 bases). The CDR3 length is 14 residues. Trimming took off 5 bases at V and 4 bases at J, with 14 bases between the two ends. From germline, CDR1 is SEHNR and CDR2 FQNEAQ (reference sequence). In DNA, the CDR3 is TGTGCCAGCAGCAACTCAGGGATGGCCACTGAAGCTTTCTTT. Protein product: CASSNSGMATEAFF. The whole variable domain, filled in from reference TRBV7-9 and TRBJ1-1, reads DTGVSQNPRHKITKRGQNVTFRCDPISEHNRLYWYRQTLGQGPEFLTYFQNEAQLEKSRLLSDRFSAERPKGSFSTLEIQRTEQGDSAMYLCASSNSGMATEAFFGQGTRLTVV.

This clone was detected a few times. The chain has TRBV7-4 and TRBJ2-2, with 7 bases aligning to TRBD1. CDR1 and CDR2 from the germline V gene are SGHVT and SQSDAQ. CDR3 length: 16 amino acids. The trim removed 4 bases at V and 3 bases at J, leaving 8 bases unmatched. This CDR3 is CASSSNGQVDTGELFF. The CDR3 DNA sequence: TGTGCCAGCAGCTCGAACGGACAGGTCGACACCGGGGAGCTGTTTTTT.

In its sample, this clone was seen once. This chain links TRBV15 with TRBJ2-3; 8 bases match TRBD2. V trimming: 3 bases; J trimming: 0 bases; junction bases outside the gene matches: 8. The CDR3 totals 17 residues. CDR1 LNHNV and CDR2 YYDKDF come from the germline V gene (reference sequence). CDR3 sequence reads: CATSSLIAGTSTDTQYF. DNA of the CDR3: TGTGCCACCAGCAGCCTGATAGCGGGGACTAGCACAGATACGCAGTATTTT.

The V call is TRBV6-1, the J call TRBJ2-1; 8 bases line up with TRBD2. V trimming: 2 bases; J trimming: 9 bases; junction bases outside the gene matches: 12. Germline assignment: CDR1 MNHNS and CDR2 SASEGT. This CDR3 comprises 16 residues. This CDR3 is CASSELSRGGFPEQFF. The CDR3 nucleotides read TGTGCCAGCAGTGAATTAAGTCGGGGGGGCTTCCCTGAGCAGTTCTTC.

The chain combines TRBV4-1 with TRBJ1-1; D is ambiguous. The V gene's germline CDR1 is MGHRA and CDR2 YSYEKL. The CDR3 extends over 13 amino acids. The V end was cut by 1 base, the J end by 10 bases, with 13 bases between. The CDR3 reads CASSQGVLDGAFF. CDR3 nucleotides: TGCGCCAGCAGCCAAGGGGTGCTGGATGGAGCTTTCTTT.

This sequence joins TRBV7-6 and TRBJ2-3; D possibly corresponds to TRBD2 (6 bases). V dropped 4 bases and J dropped 6 bases, with 14 bases sitting between them. Germline values: CDR1 SGHVS, CDR2 FNYEAQ. The CDR3 consists of 14 residues. DNA of the CDR3: TGTGCCAGCAGCTCGGCGGGGTCCGGGGATACGCAGTATTTT. Translating it yields CASSSAGSGDTQYF.